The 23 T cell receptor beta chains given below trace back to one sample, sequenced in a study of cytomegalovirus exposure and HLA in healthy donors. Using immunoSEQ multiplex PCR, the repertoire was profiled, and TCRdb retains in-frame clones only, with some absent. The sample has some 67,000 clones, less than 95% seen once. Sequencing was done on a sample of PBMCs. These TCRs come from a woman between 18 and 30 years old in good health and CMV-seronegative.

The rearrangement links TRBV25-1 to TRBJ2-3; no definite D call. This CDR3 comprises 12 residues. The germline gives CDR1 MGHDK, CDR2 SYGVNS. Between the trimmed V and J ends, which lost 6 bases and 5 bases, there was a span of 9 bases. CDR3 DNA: TGTGCCAGCAGCGGGTCGGGAGATACGCAGTATTTT. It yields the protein CASSGSGDTQYF.

As DNA, the CDR3 is TGTGCCAGCAGAAGATACAGGGGCGCGGACGGAAAACTGTTTTTT. This codes for CASRRYRGADGKLFF. The V call is TRBV28, the J call TRBJ1-4; 7 bases line up with TRBD1. Trimming removed 6 bases from V and 10 bases from J; junction bases left unmatched: 14. CDR1 and CDR2 (germline): MDHEN, SYDVKM. The CDR3 runs 15 residues. The full variable domain, with the rest looked up from reference TRBV28 and TRBJ1-4, is DVKVTQSSRYLVKRTGEKVFLECVQDMDHENMFWYRQDPGLGLRLIYFSYDVKMKEKGDIPEGYSVSREKKERFSLILESASTNQTSMYLCASRRYRGADGKLFFGSGTQLSVL.

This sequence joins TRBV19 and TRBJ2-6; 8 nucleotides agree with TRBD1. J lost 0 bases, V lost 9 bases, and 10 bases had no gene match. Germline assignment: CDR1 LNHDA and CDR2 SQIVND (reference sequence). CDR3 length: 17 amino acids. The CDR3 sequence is CASTPGTGSSGANVLTF. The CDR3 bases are TGTGCCAGCACCCCCGGGACAGGAAGCTCTGGGGCCAACGTCCTGACTTTC.

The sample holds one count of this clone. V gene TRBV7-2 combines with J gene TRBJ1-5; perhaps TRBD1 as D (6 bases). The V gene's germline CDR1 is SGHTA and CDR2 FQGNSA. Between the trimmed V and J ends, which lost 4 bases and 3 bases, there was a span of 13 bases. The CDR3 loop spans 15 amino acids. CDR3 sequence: CASSSTTGINQPQHF. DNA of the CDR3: TGTGCCAGCAGCTCGACGACAGGTATCAATCAGCCCCAGCATTTT.

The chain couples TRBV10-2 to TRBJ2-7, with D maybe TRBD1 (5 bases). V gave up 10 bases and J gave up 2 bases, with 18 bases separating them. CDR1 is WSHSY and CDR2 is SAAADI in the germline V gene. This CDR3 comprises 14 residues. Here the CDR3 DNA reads TGCGCCACCACGGTGGCAGGGAAGACCTACGAGCAGTACTTC. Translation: CATTVAGKTYEQYF.

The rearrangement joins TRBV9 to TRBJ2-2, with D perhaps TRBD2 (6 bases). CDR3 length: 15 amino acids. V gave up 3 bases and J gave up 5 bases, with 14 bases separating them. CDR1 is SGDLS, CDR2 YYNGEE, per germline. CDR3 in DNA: TGTGCCAGCAGCGCCAGAGTTGGAGGGACCGGGGAGCTGTTTTTT. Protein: CASSARVGGTGELFF. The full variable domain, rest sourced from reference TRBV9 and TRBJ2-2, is DSGVTQTPKHLITATGQRVTLRCSPRSGDLSVYWYQQSLDQGLQFLIQYYNGEERAKGNILERFSAQQFPDLHSELNLSSLELGDSALYFCASSARVGGTGELFFGEGSRLTVL.

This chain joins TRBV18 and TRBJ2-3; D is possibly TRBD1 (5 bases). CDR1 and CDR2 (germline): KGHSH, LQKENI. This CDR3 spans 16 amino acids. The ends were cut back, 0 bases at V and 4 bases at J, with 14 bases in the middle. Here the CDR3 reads CASSPPRTSRADTQYF. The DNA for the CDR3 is TGTGCCAGCTCACCACCGAGGACAAGTCGTGCAGATACGCAGTATTTT.

For the CDR3, the DNA is TGTGCCAGCAGCCCTGCGGGGGGGGCACAAGAGACCCAGTACTTC. Protein product: CASSPAGGAQETQYF. The V and J genes are TRBV5-4 and TRBJ2-5; 9 positions agree with TRBD2. The CDR3 is made up of 15 amino acids. The V and J ends lost 4 bases and 2 bases, in that order; junction bases with no gene match: 6. Germline loops: CDR1 SGHNT, CDR2 YYREEE (reference sequence). The entire variable domain, with the rest obtained from reference TRBV5-4 and TRBJ2-5, is as follows: ETGVTQSPTHLIKTRGQQVTLRCSSQSGHNTVSWYQQALGQGPQFIFQYYREEENGRGNFPPRFSGLQFPNYSSELNVNALELDDSALYLCASSPAGGAQETQYFGPGTRLLVL.

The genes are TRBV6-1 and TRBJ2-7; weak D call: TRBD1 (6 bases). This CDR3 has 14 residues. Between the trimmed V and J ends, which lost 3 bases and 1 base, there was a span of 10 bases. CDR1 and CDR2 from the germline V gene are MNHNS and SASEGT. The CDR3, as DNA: TGTGCCAGCAGTGACCGGGACATTTCCTACGAGCAGTACTTC. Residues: CASSDRDISYEQYF.

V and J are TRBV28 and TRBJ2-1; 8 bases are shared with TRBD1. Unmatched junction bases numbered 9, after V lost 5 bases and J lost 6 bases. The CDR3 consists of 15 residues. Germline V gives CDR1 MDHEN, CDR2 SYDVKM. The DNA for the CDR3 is TGTGCCAGCAGTGTCGACAGGGGTATGCGCAATGAGCAGTTCTTC. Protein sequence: CASSVDRGMRNEQFF.

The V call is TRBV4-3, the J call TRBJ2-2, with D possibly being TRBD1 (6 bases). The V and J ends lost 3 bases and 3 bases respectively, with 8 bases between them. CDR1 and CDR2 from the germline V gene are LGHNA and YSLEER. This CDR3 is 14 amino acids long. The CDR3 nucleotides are TGCGCCAGCAGCCAGACAGGTTACACCGGGGAGCTGTTTTTT. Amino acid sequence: CASSQTGYTGELFF.

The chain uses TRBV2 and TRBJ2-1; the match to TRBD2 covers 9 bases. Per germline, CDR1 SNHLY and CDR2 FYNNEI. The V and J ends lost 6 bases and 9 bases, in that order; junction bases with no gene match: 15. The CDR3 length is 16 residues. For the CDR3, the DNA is TGTGCCAGCAGGCTCCGACTAGCGGTTTCGTTGGCTGAGCAGTTCTTC. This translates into CASRLRLAVSLAEQFF.

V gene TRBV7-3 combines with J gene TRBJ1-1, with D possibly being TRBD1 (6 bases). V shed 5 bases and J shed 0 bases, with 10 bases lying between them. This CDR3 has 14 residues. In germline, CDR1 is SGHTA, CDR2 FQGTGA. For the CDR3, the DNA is TGTGCCAGCAGCGCCAGGGGCATGAACACTGAAGCTTTCTTT. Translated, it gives CASSARGMNTEAFF.

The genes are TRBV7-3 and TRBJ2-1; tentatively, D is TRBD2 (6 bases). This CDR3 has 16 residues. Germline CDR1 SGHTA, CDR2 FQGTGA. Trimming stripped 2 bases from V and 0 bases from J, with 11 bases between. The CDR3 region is CASSLSAGSSYNEQFF. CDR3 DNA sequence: TGTGCCAGCAGCTTATCGGCGGGGAGCTCCTACAATGAGCAGTTCTTC.

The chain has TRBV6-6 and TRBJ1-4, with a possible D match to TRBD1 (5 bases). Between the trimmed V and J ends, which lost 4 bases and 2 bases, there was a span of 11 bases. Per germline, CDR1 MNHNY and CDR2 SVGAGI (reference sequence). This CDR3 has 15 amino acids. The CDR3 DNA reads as TGTGCCAGCAGTTGGGGGGGACGGACTAATGAAAAACTGTTTTTT. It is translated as CASSWGGRTNEKLFF.

DNA for the CDR3: TGTGCCAGCAGTCGCATTGGGGCATCCATGAACACTGAAGCTTTCTTT. Its protein product is CASSRIGASMNTEAFF. The gene calls are TRBV27 and TRBJ1-1; possible D gene TRBD1, 5 bases. The CDR3 has 16 residues. CDR1 is MNHEY and CDR2 is SMNVEV in the germline V gene (reference sequence). Trimming cost V 5 bases and J 0 bases, with 16 bases left between them.

The CDR3, as DNA: TGTGCCAGCAGCCACGGGACAGGGGTTGTTGGCTATGGCTACACCTTC. Translated: CASSHGTGVVGYGYTF. The gene calls are TRBV5-6 and TRBJ1-2, with 10 bases matching TRBD1. CDR1 SGHDT and CDR2 YYEEEE come from the germline V gene. This CDR3 has 16 residues. V dropped 4 bases and J dropped 4; count of bases not matched to a gene: 10.

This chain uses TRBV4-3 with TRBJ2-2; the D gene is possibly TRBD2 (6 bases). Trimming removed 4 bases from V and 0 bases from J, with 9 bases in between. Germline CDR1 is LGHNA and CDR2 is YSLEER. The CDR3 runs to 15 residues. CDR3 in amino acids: CASSLAGTNTGELFF. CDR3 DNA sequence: TGCGCCAGCAGCCTTGCGGGGACGAACACCGGGGAGCTGTTTTTT.

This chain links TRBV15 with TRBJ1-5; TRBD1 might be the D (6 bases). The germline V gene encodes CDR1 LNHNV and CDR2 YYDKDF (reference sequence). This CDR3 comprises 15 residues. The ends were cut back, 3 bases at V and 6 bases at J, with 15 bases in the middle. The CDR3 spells CATSSSRGMTQPQHF. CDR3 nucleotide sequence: TGTGCCACCAGCAGCAGCAGGGGCATGACTCAGCCCCAGCATTTT.

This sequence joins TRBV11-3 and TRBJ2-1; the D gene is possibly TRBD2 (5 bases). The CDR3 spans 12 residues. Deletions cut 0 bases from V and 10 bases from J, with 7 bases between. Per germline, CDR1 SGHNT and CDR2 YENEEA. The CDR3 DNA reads TGTGCCAGCAGCTTAGAGGCTAGCGAGCAGTTCTTC. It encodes CASSLEASEQFF.

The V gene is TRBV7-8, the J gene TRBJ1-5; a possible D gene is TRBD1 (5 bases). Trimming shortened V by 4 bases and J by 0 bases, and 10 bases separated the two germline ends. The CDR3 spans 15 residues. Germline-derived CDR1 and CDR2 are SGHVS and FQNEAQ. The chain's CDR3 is CASSYRLSSNQPQHF. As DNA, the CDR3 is TGTGCCAGCAGCTACAGGTTGAGTAGCAATCAGCCCCAGCATTTT.

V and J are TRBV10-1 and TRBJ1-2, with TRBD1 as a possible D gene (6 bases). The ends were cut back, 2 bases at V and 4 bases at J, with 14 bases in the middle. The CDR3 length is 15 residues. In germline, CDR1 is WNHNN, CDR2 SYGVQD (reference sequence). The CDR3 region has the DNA TGCGCCAGCAGTGAGAGGGGCAGGGGTATCTATGGCTACACCTTC. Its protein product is CASSERGRGIYGYTF.

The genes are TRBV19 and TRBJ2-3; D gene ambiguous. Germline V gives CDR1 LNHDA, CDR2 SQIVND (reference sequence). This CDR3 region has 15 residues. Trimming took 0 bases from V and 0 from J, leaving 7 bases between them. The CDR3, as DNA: TGTGCCAGTAGTATAGATATCCCTAGCACAGATACGCAGTATTTT. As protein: CASSIDIPSTDTQYF.